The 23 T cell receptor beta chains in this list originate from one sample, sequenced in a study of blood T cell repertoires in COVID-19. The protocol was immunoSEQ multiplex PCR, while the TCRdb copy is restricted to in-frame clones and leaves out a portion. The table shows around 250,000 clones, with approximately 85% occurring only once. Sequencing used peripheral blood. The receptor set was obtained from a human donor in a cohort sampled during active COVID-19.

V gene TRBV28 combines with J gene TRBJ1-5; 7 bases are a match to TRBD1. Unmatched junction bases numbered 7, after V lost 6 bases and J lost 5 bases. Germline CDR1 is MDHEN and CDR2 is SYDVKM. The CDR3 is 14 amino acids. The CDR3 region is CASSADRADQPQHF. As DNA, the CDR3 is TGTGCCAGCAGCGCAGACAGGGCCGATCAGCCCCAGCATTTT. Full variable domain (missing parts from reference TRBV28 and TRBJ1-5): DVKVTQSSRYLVKRTGEKVFLECVQDMDHENMFWYRQDPGLGLRLIYFSYDVKMKEKGDIPEGYSVSREKKERFSLILESASTNQTSMYLCASSADRADQPQHFGDGTRLSIL.

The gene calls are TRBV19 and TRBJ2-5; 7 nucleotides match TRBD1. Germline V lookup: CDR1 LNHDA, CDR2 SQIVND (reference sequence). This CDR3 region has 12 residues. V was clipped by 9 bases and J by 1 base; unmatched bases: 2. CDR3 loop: CARQGIQETQYF. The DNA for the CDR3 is TGTGCCAGACAGGGGATCCAAGAGACCCAGTACTTC.

The CDR3 region has the DNA TGTGCCAGCAGCTTGGCCGGGAGGAATCAGCCCCAGCATTTT. Protein sequence: CASSLAGRNQPQHF. The chain is built from TRBV5-4 and TRBJ1-5, with no clear D. The ends were cut back, 0 bases at V and 4 bases at J, with 8 bases in the middle. Germline-derived CDR1 and CDR2 are SGHNT and YYREEE (reference sequence). The CDR3 totals 14 residues.

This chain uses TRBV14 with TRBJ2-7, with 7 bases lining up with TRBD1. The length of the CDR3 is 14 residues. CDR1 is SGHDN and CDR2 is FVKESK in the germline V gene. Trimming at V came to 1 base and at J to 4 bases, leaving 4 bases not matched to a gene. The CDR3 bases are TGTGCCAGCAGCCAAGTCGCACAGGGGTACGAGCAGTACTTC. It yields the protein CASSQVAQGYEQYF.

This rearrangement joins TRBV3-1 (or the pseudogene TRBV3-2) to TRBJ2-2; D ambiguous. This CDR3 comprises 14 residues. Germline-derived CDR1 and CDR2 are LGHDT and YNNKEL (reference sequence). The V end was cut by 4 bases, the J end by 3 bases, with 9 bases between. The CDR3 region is CASSPLPDTGELFF. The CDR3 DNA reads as TGTGCCAGCAGCCCCCTACCTGACACCGGGGAGCTGTTTTTT.

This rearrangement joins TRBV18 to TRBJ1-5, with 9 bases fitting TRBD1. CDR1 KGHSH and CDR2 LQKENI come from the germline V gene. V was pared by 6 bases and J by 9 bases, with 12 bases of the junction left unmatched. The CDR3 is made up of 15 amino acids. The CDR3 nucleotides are TGTGCCAGCTCCTCCGGGACAGGGATAATAGGGCCCCAGCATTTT. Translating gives CASSSGTGIIGPQHF.

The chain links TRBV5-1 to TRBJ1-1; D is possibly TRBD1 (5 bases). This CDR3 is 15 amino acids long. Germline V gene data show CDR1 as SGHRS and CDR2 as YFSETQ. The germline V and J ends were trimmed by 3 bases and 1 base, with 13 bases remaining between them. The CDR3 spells CASSWGGGENTEAFF. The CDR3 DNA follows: TGCGCCAGCAGCTGGGGAGGAGGGGAGAACACTGAAGCTTTCTTT. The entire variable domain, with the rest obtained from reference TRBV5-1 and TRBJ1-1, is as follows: KAGVTQTPRYLIKTRGQQVTLSCSPISGHRSVSWYQQTPGQGLQFLFEYFSETQRNKGNFPGRFSGRQFSNSRSEMNVSTLELGDSALYLCASSWGGGENTEAFFGQGTRLTVV.

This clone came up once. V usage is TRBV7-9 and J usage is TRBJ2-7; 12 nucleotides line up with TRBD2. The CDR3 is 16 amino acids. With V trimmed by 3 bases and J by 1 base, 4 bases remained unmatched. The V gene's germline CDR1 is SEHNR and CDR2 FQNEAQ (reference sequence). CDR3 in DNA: TGTGCCAGCAGCTTCACTAGCGGGGGGATATCCTACGAGCAGTACTTC. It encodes CASSFTSGGISYEQYF.

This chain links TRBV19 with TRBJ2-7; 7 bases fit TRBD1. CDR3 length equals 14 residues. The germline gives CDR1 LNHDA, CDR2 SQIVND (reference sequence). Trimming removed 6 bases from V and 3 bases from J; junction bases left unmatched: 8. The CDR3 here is CASSPRGIDYEQYF. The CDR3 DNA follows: TGTGCCAGTAGCCCCAGGGGGATTGACTACGAGCAGTACTTC.

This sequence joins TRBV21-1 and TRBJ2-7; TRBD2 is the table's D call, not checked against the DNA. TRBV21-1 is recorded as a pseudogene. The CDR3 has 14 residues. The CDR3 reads CASSKGDGPYEQYF. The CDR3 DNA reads TGTGCCAGCAGCAAGGGAGACGGACCCTACGAGCAGTACTTC.

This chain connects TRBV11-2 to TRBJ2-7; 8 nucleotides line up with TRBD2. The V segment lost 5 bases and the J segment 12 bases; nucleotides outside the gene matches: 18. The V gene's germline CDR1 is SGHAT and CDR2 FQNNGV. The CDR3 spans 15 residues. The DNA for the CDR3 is TGTGCCAGCAGCCATTCGCAGGGACTAGTCGAGGATTCGTACTTC. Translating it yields CASSHSQGLVEDSYF.

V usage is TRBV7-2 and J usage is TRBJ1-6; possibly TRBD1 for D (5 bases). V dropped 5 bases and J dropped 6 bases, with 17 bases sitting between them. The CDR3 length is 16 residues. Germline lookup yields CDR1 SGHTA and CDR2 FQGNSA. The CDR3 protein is CASSQSVLGGNSPLHF. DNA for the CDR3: TGTGCCAGCAGCCAAAGCGTCCTGGGGGGTAATTCACCCCTCCACTTT.

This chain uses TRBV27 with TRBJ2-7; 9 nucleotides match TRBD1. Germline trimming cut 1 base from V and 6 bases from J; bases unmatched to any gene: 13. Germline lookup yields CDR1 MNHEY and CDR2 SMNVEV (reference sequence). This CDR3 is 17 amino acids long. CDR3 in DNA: TGTGCCAGCAGTTTATGGGGCCCAGACAGGGGGTTTGGCGAGCAGTACTTC. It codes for CASSLWGPDRGFGEQYF.

The CDR3 here is CASSLELQSSYEQYF. The DNA for the CDR3 is TGTGCCAGCAGCTTAGAATTACAGAGCTCCTACGAGCAGTACTTC. The chain employs TRBV7-2 and TRBJ2-7, with D hard to call. The V gene lost 1 base and the J gene lost 0 bases, with 10 bases spanning the gap. CDR3 size: 15 residues. Germline V CDR1 and CDR2: SGHTA, FQGNSA.

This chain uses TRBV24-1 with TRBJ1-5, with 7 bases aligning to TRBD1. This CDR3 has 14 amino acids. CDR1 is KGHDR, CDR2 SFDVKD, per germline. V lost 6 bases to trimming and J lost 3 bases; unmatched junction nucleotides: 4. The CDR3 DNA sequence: TGTGCCACCAGTCGACAGGGCCACAATCAGCCCCAGCATTTT. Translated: CATSRQGHNQPQHF.

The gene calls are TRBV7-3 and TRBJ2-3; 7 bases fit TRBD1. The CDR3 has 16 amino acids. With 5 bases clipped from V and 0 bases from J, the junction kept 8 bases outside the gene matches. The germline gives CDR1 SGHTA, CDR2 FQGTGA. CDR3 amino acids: CASSPNGQASTDTQYF. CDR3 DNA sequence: TGTGCCAGCAGCCCCAACGGACAGGCTAGCACAGATACGCAGTATTTT.

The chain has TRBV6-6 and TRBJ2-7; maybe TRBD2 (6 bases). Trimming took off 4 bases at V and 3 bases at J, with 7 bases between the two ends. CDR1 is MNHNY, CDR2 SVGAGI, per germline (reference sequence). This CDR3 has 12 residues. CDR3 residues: CASSLDYYEQYF. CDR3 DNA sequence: TGTGCCAGCAGTTTGGACTACTACGAGCAGTACTTC.

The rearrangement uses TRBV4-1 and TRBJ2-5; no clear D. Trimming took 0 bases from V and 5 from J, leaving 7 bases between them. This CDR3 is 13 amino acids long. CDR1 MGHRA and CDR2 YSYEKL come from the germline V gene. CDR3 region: CASSQDGEETQYF. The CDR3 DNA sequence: TGCGCCAGCAGCCAAGATGGTGAGGAGACCCAGTACTTC.

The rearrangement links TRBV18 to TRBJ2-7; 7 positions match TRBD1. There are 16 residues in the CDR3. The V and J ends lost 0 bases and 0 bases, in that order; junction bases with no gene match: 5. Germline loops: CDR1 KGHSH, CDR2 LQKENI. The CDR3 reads CASSPPMRQGSYEQYF. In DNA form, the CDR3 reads TGTGCCAGCTCACCACCGATGAGACAGGGCTCCTACGAGCAGTACTTC.

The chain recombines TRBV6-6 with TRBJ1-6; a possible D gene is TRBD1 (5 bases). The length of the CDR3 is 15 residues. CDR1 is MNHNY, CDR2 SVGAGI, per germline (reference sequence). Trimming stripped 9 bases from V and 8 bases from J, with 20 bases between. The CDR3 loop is CASDHRTFTDSPLHF. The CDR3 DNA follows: TGTGCCAGTGATCACAGGACCTTCACGGATTCACCCCTCCACTTT.

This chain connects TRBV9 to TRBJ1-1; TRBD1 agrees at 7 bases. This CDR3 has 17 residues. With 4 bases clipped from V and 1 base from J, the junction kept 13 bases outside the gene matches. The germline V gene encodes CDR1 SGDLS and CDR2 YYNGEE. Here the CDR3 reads CASSPREGAFKNTEAFF. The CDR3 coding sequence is TGTGCCAGCAGCCCCCGAGAGGGGGCGTTTAAGAACACTGAAGCTTTCTTT.

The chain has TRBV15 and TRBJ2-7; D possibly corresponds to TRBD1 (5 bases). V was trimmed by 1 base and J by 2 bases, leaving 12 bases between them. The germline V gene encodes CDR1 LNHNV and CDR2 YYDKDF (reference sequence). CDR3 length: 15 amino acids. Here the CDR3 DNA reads TGTGCCACCAGCAGAGTCAGGGTACCAACCTACGAGCAGTACTTC. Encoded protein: CATSRVRVPTYEQYF.

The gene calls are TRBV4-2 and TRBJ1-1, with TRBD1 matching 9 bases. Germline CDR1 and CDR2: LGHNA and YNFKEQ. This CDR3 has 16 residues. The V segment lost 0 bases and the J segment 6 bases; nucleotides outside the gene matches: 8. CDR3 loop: CASSQEAGTGLSEAFF. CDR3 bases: TGTGCCAGCAGCCAAGAAGCCGGGACAGGGCTTTCTGAAGCTTTCTTT.